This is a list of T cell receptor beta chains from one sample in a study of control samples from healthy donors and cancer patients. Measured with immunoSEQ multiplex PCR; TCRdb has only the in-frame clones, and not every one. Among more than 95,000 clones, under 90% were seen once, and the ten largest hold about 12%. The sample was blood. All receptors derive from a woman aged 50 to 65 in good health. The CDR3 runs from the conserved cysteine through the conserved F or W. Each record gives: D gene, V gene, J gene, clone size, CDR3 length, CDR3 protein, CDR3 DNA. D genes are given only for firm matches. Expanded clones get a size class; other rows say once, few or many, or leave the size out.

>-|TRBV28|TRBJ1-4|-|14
CTSSLIGTNEKLFF
TGTACCAGCAGTTTAATAGGGACTAATGAAAAACTGTTTTTT
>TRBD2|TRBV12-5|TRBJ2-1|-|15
CASGLGGSGYNEQFF
TGTGCTAGTGGTTTGGGGGGTAGCGGGTACAATGAGCAGTTCTTC
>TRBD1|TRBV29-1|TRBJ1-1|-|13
CSVQGAPNTEAFF
TGCAGCGTCCAGGGGGCGCCGAACACTGAAGCTTTCTTT
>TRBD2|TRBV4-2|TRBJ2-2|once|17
CASSQGTSGRNTGELFF
TGTGCCAGCAGCCAAGGGACTAGCGGGCGGAACACCGGGGAGCTGTTTTTT
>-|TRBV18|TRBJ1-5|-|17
CASSPPSAGYSNQPQHF
TGTGCCAGCTCACCACCGTCGGCAGGATATAGCAATCAGCCCCAGCATTTT
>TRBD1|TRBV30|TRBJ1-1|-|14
CAWSVKGAHTEAFF
TGTGCCTGGAGTGTAAAGGGGGCGCACACTGAAGCTTTCTTT
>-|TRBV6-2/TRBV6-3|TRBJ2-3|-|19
CASSPGRIGTRAYTDTQYF
TGTGCCAGCAGTCCGGGACGGATTGGAACCAGGGCCTACACAGATACGCAGTATTTT
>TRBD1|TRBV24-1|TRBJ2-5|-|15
CATSDVTGVGETQYF
TGTGCCACCAGTGATGTGACAGGGGTAGGGGAGACCCAGTACTTC
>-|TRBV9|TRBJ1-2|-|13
CASSVRERSSYTF
TGTGCCAGCAGCGTGAGAGAAAGGTCAAGCTACACCTTC
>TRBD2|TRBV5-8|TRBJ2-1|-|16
CASIPWGSGSVNEQFF
TGTGCCAGCATCCCCTGGGGTAGCGGGAGTGTCAATGAGCAGTTCTTC
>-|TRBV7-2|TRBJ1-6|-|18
CASSLRGRPSSYNSPLHF
TGTGCCAGCAGCTTACGGGGCAGACCCAGCTCCTATAATTCACCCCTCCACTTT
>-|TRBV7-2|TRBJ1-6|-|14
CASSFSGGESPLHF
TGTGCCAGCAGCTTTTCTGGGGGCGAGTCACCCCTCCACTTT
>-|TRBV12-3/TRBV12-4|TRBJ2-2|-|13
CASTSTNPGELFF
TGTGCCAGCACATCGACTAACCCCGGGGAGCTGTTTTTT
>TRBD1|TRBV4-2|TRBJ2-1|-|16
CASSQDGRGLYNEQFF
TGTGCCAGCAGCCAAGACGGTAGGGGGCTTTACAATGAGCAGTTCTTC
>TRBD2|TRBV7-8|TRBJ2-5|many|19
CASSLVVLAGVLSQETQYF
TGTGCCAGCAGCCTAGTTGTACTAGCGGGAGTTTTGTCCCAAGAGACCCAGTACTTC
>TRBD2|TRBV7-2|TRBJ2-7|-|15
CASSISGGGFYEQYF
TGTGCCAGCAGCATTAGCGGGGGGGGATTCTACGAGCAGTACTTC
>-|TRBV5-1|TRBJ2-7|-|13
CASSLDRAYEQYF
TGCGCCAGCAGCTTGGACAGGGCATACGAGCAGTACTTC
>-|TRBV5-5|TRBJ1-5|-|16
CASSPLGGNSNQPQHF
TGTGCCAGCAGCCCTCTGGGCGGAAATAGCAATCAGCCCCAGCATTTT
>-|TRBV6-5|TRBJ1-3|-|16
CASSYSRGSSGNTIYF
TGTGCCAGCAGTTACTCACGAGGGTCCTCTGGAAACACCATATATTTT
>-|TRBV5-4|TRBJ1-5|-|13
CASSLPGEQPQHF
TGTGCCAGCAGCTTGCCAGGGGAACAGCCCCAGCATTTT
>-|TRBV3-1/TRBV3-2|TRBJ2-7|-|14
CASSQEEYSYEQYF
TGTGCCAGCAGCCAAGAGGAATACTCCTACGAGCAGTACTTC
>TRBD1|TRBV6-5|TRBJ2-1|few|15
CASSYSFGTGNEQFF
TGTGCCAGCAGTTACTCCTTCGGGACAGGTAATGAGCAGTTCTTC
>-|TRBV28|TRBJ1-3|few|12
CASSFVGNTIYF
TGTGCCAGCAGTTTTGTGGGAAACACCATATATTTT
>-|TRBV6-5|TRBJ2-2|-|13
CASSYQAAGELFF
TGTGCCAGCAGTTACCAGGCGGCCGGGGAGCTGTTTTTT
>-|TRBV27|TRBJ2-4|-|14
CASSVQGAKNIQYF
TGTGCCAGCAGCGTTCAGGGGGCCAAAAACATTCAGTACTTC
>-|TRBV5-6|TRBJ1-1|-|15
CASSKNGQTATEAFF
TGTGCCAGCAGTAAAAACGGACAGACCGCCACTGAAGCTTTCTTT
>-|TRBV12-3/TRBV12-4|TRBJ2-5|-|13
CASTRQRKETQYF
TGTGCCAGCACCCGACAAAGAAAAGAGACCCAGTACTTC
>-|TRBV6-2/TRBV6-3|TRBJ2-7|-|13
CASSRIWGDEQYF
TGTGCCAGCAGTCGAATATGGGGGGACGAGCAGTACTTC
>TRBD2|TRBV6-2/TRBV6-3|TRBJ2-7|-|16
CASSYSGAGASYEQYF
TGTGCCAGCAGTTACTCGGGAGCGGGAGCTTCCTACGAGCAGTACTTC
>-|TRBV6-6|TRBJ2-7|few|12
CASSRGSYEQYF
TGTGCCAGCAGTCGGGGCTCCTACGAGCAGTACTTC
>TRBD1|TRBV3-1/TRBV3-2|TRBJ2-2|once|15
CASSPPWTGRGELFF
TGTGCCAGCAGCCCTCCATGGACAGGGAGGGGGGAGCTGTTTTTT
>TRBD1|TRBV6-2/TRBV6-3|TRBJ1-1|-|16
CASSYPIRQGNTEAFF
TGTGCCAGCAGTTACCCAATTAGACAGGGGAACACTGAAGCTTTCTTT
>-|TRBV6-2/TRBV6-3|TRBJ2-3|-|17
CASSLDQSVEARDTQYF
TGTGCCAGCAGTTTAGATCAGAGCGTAGAAGCGCGGGATACGCAGTATTTT
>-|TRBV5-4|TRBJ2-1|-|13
CASSLSIVDEQFF
TGTGCCAGCAGCTTGTCGATCGTGGATGAGCAGTTCTTC
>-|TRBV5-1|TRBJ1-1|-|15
CASSLDGSLGTEAFF
TGCGCCAGCAGCTTGGATGGCAGCTTGGGGACTGAAGCTTTCTTT
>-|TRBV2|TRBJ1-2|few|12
CASSVRSEGYTF
TGTGCCAGCAGTGTTAGGTCGGAGGGCTACACCTTC
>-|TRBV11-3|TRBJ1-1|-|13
CASSLEQAGEAFF
TGTGCCAGCAGCTTAGAACAGGCAGGGGAAGCTTTCTTT
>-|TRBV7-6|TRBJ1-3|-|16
CASSLSGLRSGNTIYF
TGTGCCAGCAGCTTATCAGGGCTTCGCTCTGGAAACACCATATATTTT
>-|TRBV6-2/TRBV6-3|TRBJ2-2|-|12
CASSYTTGELFF
TGTGCCAGCAGTTACACAACCGGGGAGCTGTTTTTT
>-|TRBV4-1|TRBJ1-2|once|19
CASSPKPLGYLFSNYGYTF
TGCGCCAGCAGCCCAAAACCCTTAGGGTATCTATTTTCTAACTATGGCTACACCTTC
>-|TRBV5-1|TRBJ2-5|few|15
CASSLAGEGRETQYF
TGCGCCAGCAGCTTGGCGGGGGAAGGTAGAGAGACCCAGTACTTC
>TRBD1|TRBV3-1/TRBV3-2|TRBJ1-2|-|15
CASSPDSGTGRSYTF
TGTGCCAGCAGCCCAGATTCCGGGACAGGGCGCAGCTACACCTTC
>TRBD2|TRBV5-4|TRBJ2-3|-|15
CASSPTSGRTDTQYF
TGTGCCAGCAGCCCGACTAGCGGGAGGACAGATACGCAGTATTTT